This T cell receptor (beta chain) came from a study of T cells after yellow fever vaccination. Germline-derived CDR1 and CDR2 are LNHDA and SQIVND (reference sequence). CDR3 size: 14 residues. V lost 4 bases, J lost 0 bases, and 7 bases lay in between. TCRdb independently ran MiXCR on the 5' RACE reads; one entry per CDR3 protein. This table has 95,000 to 100,000 distinct CDR3 sequences, about 5.8% appearing once. Source: CD8+ T cells sorted from PBMCs, taken 10 days after the yellow fever booster vaccination. This sequence joins TRBV19 and TRBJ2-1; D gene uncertain. This sequence originates from a man between 18 and 29 years old who received the YFV17D yellow fever vaccine. The CDR3 bases are TGTGCCAGTAGTACAGGTAACTCCTACAATGAGCAGTTCTTC. It encodes CASSTGNSYNEQFF.